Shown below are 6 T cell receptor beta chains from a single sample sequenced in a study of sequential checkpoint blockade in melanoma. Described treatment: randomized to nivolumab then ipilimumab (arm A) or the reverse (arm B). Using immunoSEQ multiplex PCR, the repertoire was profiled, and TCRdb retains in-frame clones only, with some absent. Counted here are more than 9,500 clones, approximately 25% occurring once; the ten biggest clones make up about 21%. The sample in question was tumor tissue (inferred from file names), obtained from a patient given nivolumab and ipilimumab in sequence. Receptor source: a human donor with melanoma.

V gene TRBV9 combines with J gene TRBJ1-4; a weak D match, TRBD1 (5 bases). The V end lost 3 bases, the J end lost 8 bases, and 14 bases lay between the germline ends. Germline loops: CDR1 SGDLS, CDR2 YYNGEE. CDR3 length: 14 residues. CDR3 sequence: CASSAGAEEEKLFF. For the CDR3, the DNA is TGTGCCAGCAGCGCCGGGGCCGAAGAAGAAAAACTGTTTTTT.

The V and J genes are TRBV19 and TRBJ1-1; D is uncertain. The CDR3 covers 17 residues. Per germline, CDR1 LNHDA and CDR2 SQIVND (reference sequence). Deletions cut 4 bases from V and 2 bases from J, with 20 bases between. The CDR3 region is CASSKSKGPLFNTEAFF. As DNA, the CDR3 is TGTGCCAGTAGTAAAAGTAAGGGCCCTCTATTCAACACTGAAGCTTTCTTT. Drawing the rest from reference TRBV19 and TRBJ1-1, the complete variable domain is DGGITQSPKYLFRKEGQNVTLSCEQNLNHDAMYWYRQDPGQGLRLIYYSQIVNDFQKGDIAEGYSVSREKKESFPLTVTSAQKNPTAFYLCASSKSKGPLFNTEAFFGQGTRLTVV.

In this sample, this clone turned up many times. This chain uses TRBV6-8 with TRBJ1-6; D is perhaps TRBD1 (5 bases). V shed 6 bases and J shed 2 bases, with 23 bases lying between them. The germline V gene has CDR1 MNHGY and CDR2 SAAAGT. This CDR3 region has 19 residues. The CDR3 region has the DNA TGTGCCAGCAGCCCTACCGGGACGGTCACATTCGCCTATAATTCACCCCTCCACTTT. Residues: CASSPTGTVTFAYNSPLHF.

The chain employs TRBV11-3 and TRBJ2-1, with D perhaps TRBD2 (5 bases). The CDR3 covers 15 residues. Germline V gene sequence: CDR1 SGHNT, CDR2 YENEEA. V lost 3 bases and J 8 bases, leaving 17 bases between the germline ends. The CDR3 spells CASSLFQLGSHEQFF. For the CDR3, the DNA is TGTGCCAGCAGCTTGTTTCAACTAGGGTCCCATGAGCAGTTCTTC.

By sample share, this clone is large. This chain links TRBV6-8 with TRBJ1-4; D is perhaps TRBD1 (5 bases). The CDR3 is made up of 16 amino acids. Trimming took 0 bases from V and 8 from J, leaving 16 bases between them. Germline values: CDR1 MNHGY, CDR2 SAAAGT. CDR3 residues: CASSYSMGAGGEKLFF. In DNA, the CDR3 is TGTGCCAGCAGTTACTCGATGGGCGCCGGGGGAGAAAAACTGTTTTTT.

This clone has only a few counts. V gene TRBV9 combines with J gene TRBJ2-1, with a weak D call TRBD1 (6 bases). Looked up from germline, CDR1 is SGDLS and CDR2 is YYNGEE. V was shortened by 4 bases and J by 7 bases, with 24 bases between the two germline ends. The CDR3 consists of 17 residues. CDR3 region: CASSLAPPGELWNEQFF. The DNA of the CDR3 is TGTGCCAGCAGCTTAGCCCCTCCAGGGGAATTGTGGAATGAGCAGTTCTTC.